This TCR beta chain was observed in a study of cytomegalovirus exposure and HLA in healthy donors. Across the whole study: The approximately 670 first-cohort repertoires and the 95 to 150 validation repertoires shared the same platform, a later analysis reported.

For this clone: The antigen is undetermined.

Points from the study as a whole: The TCR clusters that emerged in the first cohort tended, a later analysis found, to co-occur in the approximately 120 validation repertoires.

Separate from the 666-subject first cohort, the 120-subject validation cohort was the one that the donors belonged to. The protocol was immunoSEQ multiplex PCR, while the TCRdb copy is restricted to in-frame clones and leaves out a portion. Found here are roughly 130,000 clones, about 91% of them singletons; the top ten hold around 9%. Per the germline V gene, CDR1 is SGHAT and CDR2 is FQNNGV. Trimming took off 5 bases at V and 1 base at J, with 13 bases between the two ends. The CDR3 contains 15 residues. The receptor's source is a woman younger than 30 in good health and CMV-seropositive. The sequenced sample consisted of PBMCs. The chain couples TRBV11-2 to TRBJ2-3, with a possible D match to TRBD2 (6 bases). The CDR3 DNA reads TGTGCCAGCAGCCCAGATGGCGGGGGCACAGATACGCAGTATTTT. Protein: CASSPDGGGTDTQYF.